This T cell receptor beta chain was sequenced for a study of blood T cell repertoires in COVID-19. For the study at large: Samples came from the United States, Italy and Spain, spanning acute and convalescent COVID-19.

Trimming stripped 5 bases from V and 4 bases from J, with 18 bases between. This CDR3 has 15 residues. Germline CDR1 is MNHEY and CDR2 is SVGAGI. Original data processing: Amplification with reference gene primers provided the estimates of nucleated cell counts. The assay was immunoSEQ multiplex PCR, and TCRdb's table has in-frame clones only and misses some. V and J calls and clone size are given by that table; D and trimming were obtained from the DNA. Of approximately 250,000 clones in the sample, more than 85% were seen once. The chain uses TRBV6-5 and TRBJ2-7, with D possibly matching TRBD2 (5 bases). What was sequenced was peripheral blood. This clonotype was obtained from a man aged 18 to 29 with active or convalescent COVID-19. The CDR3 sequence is CASSRTGVSGYEQYF. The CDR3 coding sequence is TGTGCCAGCAGTAGGACCGGGGTCTCGGGGTACGAGCAGTACTTC.